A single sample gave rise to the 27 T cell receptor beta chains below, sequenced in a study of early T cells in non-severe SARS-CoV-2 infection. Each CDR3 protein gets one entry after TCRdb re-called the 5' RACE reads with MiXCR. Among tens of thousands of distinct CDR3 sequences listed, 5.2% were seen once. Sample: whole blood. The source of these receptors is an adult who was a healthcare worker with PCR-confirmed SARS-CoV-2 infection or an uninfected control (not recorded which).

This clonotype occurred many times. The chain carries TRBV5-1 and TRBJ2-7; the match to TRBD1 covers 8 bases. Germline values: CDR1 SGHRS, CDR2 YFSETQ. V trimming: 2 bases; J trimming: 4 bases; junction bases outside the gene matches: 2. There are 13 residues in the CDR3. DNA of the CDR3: TGCGCCAGCAGCTTTGACAGGGGATACGAGCAGTACTTC. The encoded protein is CASSFDRGYEQYF. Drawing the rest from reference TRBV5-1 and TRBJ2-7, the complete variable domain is KAGVTQTPRYLIKTRGQQVTLSCSPISGHRSVSWYQQTPGQGLQFLFEYFSETQRNKGNFPGRFSGRQFSNSRSEMNVSTLELGDSALYLCASSFDRGYEQYFGPGTRLTVT.

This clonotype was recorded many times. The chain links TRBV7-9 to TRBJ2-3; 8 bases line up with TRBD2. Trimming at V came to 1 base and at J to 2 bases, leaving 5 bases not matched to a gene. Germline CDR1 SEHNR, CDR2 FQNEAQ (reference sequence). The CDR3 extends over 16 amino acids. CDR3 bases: TGTGCCAGCAGCTTAGGCGTTAGCGGGAACACAGATACGCAGTATTTT. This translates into CASSLGVSGNTDTQYF.

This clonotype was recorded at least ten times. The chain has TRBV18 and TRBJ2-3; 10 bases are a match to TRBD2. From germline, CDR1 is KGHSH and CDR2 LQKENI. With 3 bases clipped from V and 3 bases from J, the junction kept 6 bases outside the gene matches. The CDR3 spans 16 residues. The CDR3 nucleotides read TGTGCCAGCTCACCGCAAGGACTAGCGGAGACAGATACGCAGTATTTT. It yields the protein CASSPQGLAETDTQYF.

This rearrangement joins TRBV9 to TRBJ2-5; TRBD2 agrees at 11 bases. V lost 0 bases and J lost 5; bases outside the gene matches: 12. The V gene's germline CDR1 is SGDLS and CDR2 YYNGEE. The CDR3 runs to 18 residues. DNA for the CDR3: TGTGCCAGCAGCGTAGCGGCTAGCGGGGGGCCGTTGATGGAGACCCAGTACTTC. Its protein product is CASSVAASGGPLMETQYF.

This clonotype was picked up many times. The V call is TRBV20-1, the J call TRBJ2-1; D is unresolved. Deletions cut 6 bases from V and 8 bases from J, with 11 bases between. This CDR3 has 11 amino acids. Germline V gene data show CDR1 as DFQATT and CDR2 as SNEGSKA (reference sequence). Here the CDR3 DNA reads TGCAGTGCGATAGAGAGCCATGAGCAGTTCTTC. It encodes CSAIESHEQFF.

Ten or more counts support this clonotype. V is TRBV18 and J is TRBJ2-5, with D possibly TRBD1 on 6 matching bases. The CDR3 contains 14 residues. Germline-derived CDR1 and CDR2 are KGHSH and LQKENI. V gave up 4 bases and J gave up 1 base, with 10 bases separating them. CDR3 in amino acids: CASSLGTTQETQYF. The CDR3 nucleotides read TGTGCCAGCTCACTCGGGACAACCCAAGAGACCCAGTACTTC.

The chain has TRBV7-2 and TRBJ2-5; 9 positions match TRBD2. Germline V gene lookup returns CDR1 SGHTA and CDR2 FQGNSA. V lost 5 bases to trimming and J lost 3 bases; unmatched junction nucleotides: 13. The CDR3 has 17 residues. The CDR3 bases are TGTGCCAGCAGCCGGTTTGGGGCGGGAGGGCCGAAAGAGACCCAGTACTTC. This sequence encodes CASSRFGAGGPKETQYF.

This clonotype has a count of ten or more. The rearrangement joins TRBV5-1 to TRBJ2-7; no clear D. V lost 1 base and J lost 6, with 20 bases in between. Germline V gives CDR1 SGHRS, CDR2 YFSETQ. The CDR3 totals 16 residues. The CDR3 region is CASSLLSTEATTEQYF. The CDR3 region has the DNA TGCGCCAGCAGCTTGTTATCAACAGAGGCTACTACCGAGCAGTACTTC.

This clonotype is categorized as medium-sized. CDR3 residues: CASSPARGGYYGYTF. The CDR3 DNA reads TGTGCCAGCAGTCCAGCCAGGGGGGGGTACTATGGCTACACCTTC. The rearrangement links TRBV27 to TRBJ1-2; 7 bases are shared with TRBD1. Losses at the gene ends were 5 bases for V and 3 bases for J; bases not matched to a gene: 9. The CDR3 extends over 15 amino acids. The germline V gene has CDR1 MNHEY and CDR2 SMNVEV (reference sequence).

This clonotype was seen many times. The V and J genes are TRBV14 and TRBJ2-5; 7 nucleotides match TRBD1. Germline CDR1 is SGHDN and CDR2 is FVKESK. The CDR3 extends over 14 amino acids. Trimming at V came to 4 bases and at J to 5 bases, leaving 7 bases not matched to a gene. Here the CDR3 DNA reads TGTGCCAGCAGCCGCCGACAGGGACCGGAGACCCAGTACTTC. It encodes CASSRRQGPETQYF.

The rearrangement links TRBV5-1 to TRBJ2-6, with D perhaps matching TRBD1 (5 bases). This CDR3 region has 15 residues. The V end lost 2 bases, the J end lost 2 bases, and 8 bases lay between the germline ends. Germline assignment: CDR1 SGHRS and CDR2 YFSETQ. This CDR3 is CASSFRGAGANVLTF. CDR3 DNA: TGCGCCAGCAGCTTTAGGGGCGCTGGGGCCAACGTCCTGACTTTC.

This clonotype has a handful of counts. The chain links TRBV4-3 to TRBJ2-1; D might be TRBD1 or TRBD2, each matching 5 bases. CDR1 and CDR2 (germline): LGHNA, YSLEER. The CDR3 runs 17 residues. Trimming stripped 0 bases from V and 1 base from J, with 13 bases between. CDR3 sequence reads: CASSQDRRGTSYNEQFF. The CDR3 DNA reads TGCGCCAGCAGCCAAGATCGTAGAGGGACGTCCTACAATGAGCAGTTCTTC.

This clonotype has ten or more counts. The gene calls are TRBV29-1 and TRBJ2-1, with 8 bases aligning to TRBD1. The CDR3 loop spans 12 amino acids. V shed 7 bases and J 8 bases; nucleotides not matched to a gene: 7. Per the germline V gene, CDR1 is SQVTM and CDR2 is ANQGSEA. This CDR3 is CSARGQGYEQFF. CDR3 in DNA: TGCAGCGCAAGAGGACAGGGCTATGAGCAGTTCTTC.

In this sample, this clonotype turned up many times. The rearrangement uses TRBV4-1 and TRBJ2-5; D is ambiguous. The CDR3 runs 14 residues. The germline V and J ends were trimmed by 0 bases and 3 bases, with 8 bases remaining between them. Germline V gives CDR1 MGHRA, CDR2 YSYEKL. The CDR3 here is CASSQEGRKETQYF. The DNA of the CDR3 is TGCGCCAGCAGCCAAGAAGGCAGGAAAGAGACCCAGTACTTC.

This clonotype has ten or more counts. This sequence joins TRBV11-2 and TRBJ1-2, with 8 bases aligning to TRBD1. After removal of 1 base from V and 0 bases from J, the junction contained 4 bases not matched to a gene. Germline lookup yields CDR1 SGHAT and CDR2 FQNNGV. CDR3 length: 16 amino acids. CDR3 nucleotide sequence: TGTGCCAGCAGCTTAGTTGGGACAGGACCTAACTATGGCTACACCTTC. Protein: CASSLVGTGPNYGYTF.

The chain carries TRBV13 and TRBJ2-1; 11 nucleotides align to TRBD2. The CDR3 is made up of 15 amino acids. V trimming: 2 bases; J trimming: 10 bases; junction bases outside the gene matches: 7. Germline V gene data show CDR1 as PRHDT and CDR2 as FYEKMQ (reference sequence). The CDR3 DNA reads TGTGCCAGCAGCTTAAAACTAGCGGGAGACGGAGAGCAGTTCTTC. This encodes CASSLKLAGDGEQFF.

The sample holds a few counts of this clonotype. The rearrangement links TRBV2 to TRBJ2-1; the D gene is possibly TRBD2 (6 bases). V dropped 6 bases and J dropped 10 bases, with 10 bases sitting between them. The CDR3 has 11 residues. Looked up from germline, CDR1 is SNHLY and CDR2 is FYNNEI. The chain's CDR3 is CASRSSVEQFF. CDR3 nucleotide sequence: TGTGCCAGCAGATCTAGCGTCGAGCAGTTCTTC.

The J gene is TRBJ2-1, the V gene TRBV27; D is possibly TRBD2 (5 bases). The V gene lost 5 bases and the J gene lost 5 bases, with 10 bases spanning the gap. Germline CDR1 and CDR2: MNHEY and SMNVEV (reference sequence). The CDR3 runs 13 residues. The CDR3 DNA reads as TGTGCCAGCAGTCTGGTAGCGCACAATGAGCAGTTCTTC. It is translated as CASSLVAHNEQFF.

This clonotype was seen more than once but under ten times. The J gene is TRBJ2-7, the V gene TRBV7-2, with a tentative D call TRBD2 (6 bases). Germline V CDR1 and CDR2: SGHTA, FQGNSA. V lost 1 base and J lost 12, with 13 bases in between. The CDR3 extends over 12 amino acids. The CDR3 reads CASSLDSGPRYF. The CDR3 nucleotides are TGTGCCAGCAGCTTAGATAGCGGCCCAAGGTACTTC.

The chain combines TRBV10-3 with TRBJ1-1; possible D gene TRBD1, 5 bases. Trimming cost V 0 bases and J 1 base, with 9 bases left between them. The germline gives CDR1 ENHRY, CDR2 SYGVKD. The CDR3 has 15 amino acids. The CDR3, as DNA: TGTGCCATCAGTGAGTCTGGGCAGGGGAACACTGAAGCTTTCTTT. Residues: CAISESGQGNTEAFF.

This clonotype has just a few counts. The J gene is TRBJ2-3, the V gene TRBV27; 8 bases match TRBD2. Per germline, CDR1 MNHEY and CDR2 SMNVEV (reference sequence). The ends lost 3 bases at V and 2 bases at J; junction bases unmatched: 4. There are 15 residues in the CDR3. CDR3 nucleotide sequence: TGTGCCAGCAGTTTCGACGGGAGGGTCACAGATACGCAGTATTTT. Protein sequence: CASSFDGRVTDTQYF.

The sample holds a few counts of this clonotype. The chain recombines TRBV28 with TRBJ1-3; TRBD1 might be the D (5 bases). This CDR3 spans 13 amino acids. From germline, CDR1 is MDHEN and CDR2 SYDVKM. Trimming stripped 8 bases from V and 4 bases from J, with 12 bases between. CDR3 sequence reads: CASAQGTGNTIYF. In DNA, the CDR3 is TGTGCCAGCGCTCAGGGAACCGGAAACACCATATATTTT.

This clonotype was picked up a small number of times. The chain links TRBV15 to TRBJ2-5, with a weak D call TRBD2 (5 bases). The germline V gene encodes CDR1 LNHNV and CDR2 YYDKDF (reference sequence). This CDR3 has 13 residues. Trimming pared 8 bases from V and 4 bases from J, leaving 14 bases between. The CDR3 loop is CATSGFWRETQYF. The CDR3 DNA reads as TGTGCCACCTCGGGATTTTGGAGAGAGACCCAGTACTTC.

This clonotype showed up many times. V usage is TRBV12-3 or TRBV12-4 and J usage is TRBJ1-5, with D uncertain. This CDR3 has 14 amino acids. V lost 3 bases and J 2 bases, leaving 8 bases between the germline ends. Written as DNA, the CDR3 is TGTGCCAGCAGTTTCGAGGCGGGCAATCAGCCCCAGCATTTT. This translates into CASSFEAGNQPQHF.

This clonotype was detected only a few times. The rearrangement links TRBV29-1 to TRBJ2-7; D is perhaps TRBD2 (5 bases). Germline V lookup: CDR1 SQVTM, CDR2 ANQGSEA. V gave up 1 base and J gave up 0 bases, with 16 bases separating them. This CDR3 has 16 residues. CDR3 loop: CSVEGGMSGFSYEQYF. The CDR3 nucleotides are TGCAGCGTTGAAGGGGGTATGAGCGGCTTCTCCTACGAGCAGTACTTC.

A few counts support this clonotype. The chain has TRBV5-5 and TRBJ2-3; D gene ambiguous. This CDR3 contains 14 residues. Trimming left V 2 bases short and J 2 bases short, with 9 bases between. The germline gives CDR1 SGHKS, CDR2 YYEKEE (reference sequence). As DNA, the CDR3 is TGTGCCAGCAGCTTTTTGGGAACCACAGATACGCAGTATTTT. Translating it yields CASSFLGTTDTQYF.

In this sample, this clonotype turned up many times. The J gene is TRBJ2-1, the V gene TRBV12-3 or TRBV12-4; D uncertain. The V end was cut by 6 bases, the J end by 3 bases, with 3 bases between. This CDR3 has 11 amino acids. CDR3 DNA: TGTGCCAGCAGCTTCTACAATGAGCAGTTCTTC. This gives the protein CASSFYNEQFF.